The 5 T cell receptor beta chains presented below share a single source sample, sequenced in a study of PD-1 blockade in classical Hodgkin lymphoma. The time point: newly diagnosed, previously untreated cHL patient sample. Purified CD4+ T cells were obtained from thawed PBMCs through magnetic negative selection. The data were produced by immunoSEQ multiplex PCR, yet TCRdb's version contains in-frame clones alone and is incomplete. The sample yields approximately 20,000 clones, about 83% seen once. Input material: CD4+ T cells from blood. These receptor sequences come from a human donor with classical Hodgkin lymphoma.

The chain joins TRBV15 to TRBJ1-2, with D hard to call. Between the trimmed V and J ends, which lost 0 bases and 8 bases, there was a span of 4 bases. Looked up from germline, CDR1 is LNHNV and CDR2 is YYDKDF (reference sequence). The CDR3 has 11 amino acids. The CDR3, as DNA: TGTGCCACCAGCAGAGATCGGGGCTACACCTTC. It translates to CATSRDRGYTF.

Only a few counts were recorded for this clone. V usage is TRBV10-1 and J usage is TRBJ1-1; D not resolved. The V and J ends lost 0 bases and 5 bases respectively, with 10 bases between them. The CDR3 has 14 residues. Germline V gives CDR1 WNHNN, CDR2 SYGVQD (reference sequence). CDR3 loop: CASSESTRWTEAFF. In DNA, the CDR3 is TGCGCCAGCAGTGAGTCGACTCGGTGGACTGAAGCTTTCTTT.

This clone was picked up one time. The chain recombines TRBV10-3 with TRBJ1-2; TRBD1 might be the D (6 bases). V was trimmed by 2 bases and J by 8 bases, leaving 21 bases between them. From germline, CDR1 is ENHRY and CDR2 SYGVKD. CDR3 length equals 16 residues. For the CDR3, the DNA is TGTGCCATCAGTGAGCTCCTACGGGAACAGGGAGGCGGCTACACCTTC. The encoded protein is CAISELLREQGGGYTF.

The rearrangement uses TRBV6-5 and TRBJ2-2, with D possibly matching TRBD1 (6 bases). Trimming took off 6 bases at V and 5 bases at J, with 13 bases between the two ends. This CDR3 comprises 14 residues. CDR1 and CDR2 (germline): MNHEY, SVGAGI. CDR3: CASSLKQGTGELFF. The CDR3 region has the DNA TGTGCCAGCAGCTTGAAGCAGGGGACCGGGGAGCTGTTTTTT.

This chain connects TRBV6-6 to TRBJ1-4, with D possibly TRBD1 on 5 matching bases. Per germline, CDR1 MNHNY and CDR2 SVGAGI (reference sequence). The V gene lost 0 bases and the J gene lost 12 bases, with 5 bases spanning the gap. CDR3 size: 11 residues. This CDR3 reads CASSYSGQLFF. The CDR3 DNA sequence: TGTGCCAGCAGTTACTCGGGACAACTGTTTTTT.